The 20 T cell receptor beta chains given below trace back to one sample, sequenced in a study of OX40 agonist ivuxolimab in advanced cancers. Using immunoSEQ multiplex PCR, the repertoire was profiled, and TCRdb retains in-frame clones only, with some absent. The table lists tens of thousands of clones, 70% to 90% of them singletons. Specimen: CD4+ or CD8+ T cells sorted from blood, collected in a trial of the OX40 agonist ivuxolimab. The source is an adult with an advanced solid tumor such as melanoma, head and neck, liver or kidney cancer.

This rearrangement joins TRBV10-3 to TRBJ2-1; TRBD2 is a possible D gene (5 bases). The length of the CDR3 is 13 residues. Germline V gene sequence: CDR1 ENHRY, CDR2 SYGVKD. Trimming shortened V by 10 bases and J by 0 bases, and 10 bases separated the two germline ends. This CDR3 is CASGLSSYNEQFF. The CDR3 bases are TGTGCCAGCGGACTGAGCTCCTACAATGAGCAGTTCTTC.

The chain carries TRBV7-3 and TRBJ2-1; TRBD2 might be the D (6 bases). Germline assignment: CDR1 SGHTA and CDR2 FQGTGA. Trimming removed 5 bases at V and 5 bases at J, with 10 bases between. This CDR3 is built from 13 residues. CDR3 nucleotides: TGTGCCAGCAGCCCCCCGGGAGACAATGAGCAGTTCTTC. Amino acid sequence: CASSPPGDNEQFF.

This chain connects TRBV5-1 to TRBJ2-1; 11 bases align to TRBD2. CDR1 is SGHRS, CDR2 YFSETQ, per germline. The CDR3 extends over 14 amino acids. The V gene end was trimmed by 6 bases and the J gene end by 2 bases; junction bases not matched to a gene: 1. This CDR3 is CASKTSGTYNEQFF. The CDR3 region has the DNA TGCGCCAGCAAGACTAGCGGGACCTACAATGAGCAGTTCTTC.

This clone came up once. The V call is TRBV27, the J call TRBJ2-7; TRBD1 matches 7 bases. Trimming at V came to 0 bases and at J to 6 bases, leaving 5 bases not matched to a gene. The CDR3 spans 14 residues. Germline V gene sequence: CDR1 MNHEY, CDR2 SMNVEV (reference sequence). The CDR3 DNA is TGTGCCAGCAGTTTATCTACAGGGGCCCGCGAGCAGTACTTC. Translated: CASSLSTGAREQYF.

This chain uses TRBV6-1 with TRBJ2-1; D perhaps matches TRBD1 (6 bases). The CDR3 sequence is 16 residues long. V was pared by 4 bases and J by 0 bases, with 13 bases between. From germline, CDR1 is MNHNS and CDR2 SASEGT. The CDR3 protein is CASSAQDSSSYNEQFF. The CDR3 DNA sequence: TGTGCCAGCAGTGCCCAGGACAGTAGCTCCTACAATGAGCAGTTCTTC.

This clone has just one count. The rearrangement joins TRBV9 to TRBJ2-1; 8 bases fit TRBD2. CDR3 length: 15 amino acids. The V segment lost 0 bases and the J segment 7 bases; nucleotides outside the gene matches: 6. Germline loops: CDR1 SGDLS, CDR2 YYNGEE. This CDR3 is CASSVDPSGRNEQFF. CDR3 sequence (DNA): TGTGCCAGCAGCGTAGATCCTAGCGGGCGTAATGAGCAGTTCTTC.

The chain links TRBV5-4 to TRBJ2-4; maybe TRBD1 (6 bases). Trimming took off 4 bases at V and 0 bases at J, with 11 bases between the two ends. Germline V gene sequence: CDR1 SGHNT, CDR2 YYREEE (reference sequence). CDR3 length: 15 residues. The CDR3 bases are TGTGCCAGCAGCACAGGACAGTTAGCCAAAAACATTCAGTACTTC. Translated: CASSTGQLAKNIQYF.

This rearrangement joins TRBV9 to TRBJ2-3; D unclear. There are 13 residues in the CDR3. The germline gives CDR1 SGDLS, CDR2 YYNGEE. Trimming left V 6 bases short and J 2 bases short, with 10 bases between. Here the CDR3 DNA reads TGTGCCAGCAAAGGCACAGCCACAGATACGCAGTATTTT. It is translated as CASKGTATDTQYF.

The V and J genes are TRBV4-1 and TRBJ1-2; 10 bases match TRBD1. The J segment lost 7 bases and the V segment lost 1 base, leaving 0 bases of the junction unmatched. The V gene's germline CDR1 is MGHRA and CDR2 YSYEKL. This CDR3 contains 13 residues. CDR3 sequence reads: CASSQGDRGGYTF. The DNA for the CDR3 is TGCGCCAGCAGCCAAGGGGACAGGGGTGGCTACACCTTC.

This chain links TRBV28 with TRBJ2-7, with 11 bases matching TRBD1. V trimming: 7 bases; J trimming: 3 bases; junction bases outside the gene matches: 8. The CDR3 loop spans 15 amino acids. Per the germline V gene, CDR1 is MDHEN and CDR2 is SYDVKM. The CDR3 region has the DNA TGTGCCAGCACCGTTACGGACAGGGGGCTCTACGAGCAGTACTTC. It is translated as CASTVTDRGLYEQYF.

The chain recombines TRBV5-1 with TRBJ2-7, with D possibly matching TRBD1 (7 bases). Germline V CDR1 and CDR2: SGHRS, YFSETQ. V lost 4 bases and J lost 6, with 11 bases in between. The CDR3 has 12 amino acids. CDR3 protein: CASSAQGGEQYF. The CDR3 nucleotides are TGCGCCAGCAGCGCCCAGGGGGGCGAGCAGTACTTC.

V usage is TRBV19 and J usage is TRBJ1-5, with D uncertain. V lost 3 bases and J 5 bases, leaving 11 bases between the germline ends. The germline V gene encodes CDR1 LNHDA and CDR2 SQIVND (reference sequence). This CDR3 region has 14 residues. The DNA of the CDR3 is TGTGCCAGTAGTATGAGTAGAAGGGATCAGCCCCAGCATTTT. It specifies CASSMSRRDQPQHF.

The chain combines TRBV9 with TRBJ2-3, with D possibly being TRBD2 (5 bases). Trimming cost V 3 bases and J 2 bases, with 7 bases left between them. The V gene's germline CDR1 is SGDLS and CDR2 YYNGEE. The CDR3 extends over 13 amino acids. The CDR3, as DNA: TGTGCCAGCAGCGCCCGGGACACAGATACGCAGTATTTT. It codes for CASSARDTDTQYF. Using reference TRBV9 and TRBJ2-3 for the parts outside the CDR3, the full variable domain is DSGVTQTPKHLITATGQRVTLRCSPRSGDLSVYWYQQSLDQGLQFLIQYYNGEERAKGNILERFSAQQFPDLHSELNLSSLELGDSALYFCASSARDTDTQYFGPGTRLTVL.

The CDR3 loop reads CASSPAHLAYEQYF. CDR3 DNA sequence: TGTGCCAGCTCACCGGCGCATCTGGCCTACGAGCAGTACTTC. The genes are TRBV18 and TRBJ2-7; D remains unclear. The CDR3 runs to 14 residues. With 3 bases removed from V and 2 bases from J, the gap between germline ends came to 11 bases. The germline CDR1 and CDR2 sequences are KGHSH and LQKENI.

The rearrangement joins TRBV6-5 to TRBJ1-1; tentative D call: TRBD1 (6 bases). Trimming shortened V by 4 bases and J by 0 bases, and 9 bases separated the two germline ends. Per germline, CDR1 MNHEY and CDR2 SVGAGI. The CDR3 has 14 amino acids. The CDR3 DNA follows: TGTGCCAGCAGTTGGACAGATATGAACACTGAAGCTTTCTTT. It specifies CASSWTDMNTEAFF.

This clone was detected a few times. V is TRBV6-5 and J is TRBJ2-5; TRBD1 matches at 7 bases. With V trimmed by 0 bases and J by 4 bases, 8 bases remained unmatched. Germline CDR1 and CDR2: MNHEY and SVGAGI. The CDR3 extends over 16 amino acids. The DNA for the CDR3 is TGTGCCAGCAGTTACTCAACCTGGTCAGGGGGAGAGACCCAGTACTTC. Amino acid sequence: CASSYSTWSGGETQYF.

This clone has a single count. The chain carries TRBV7-3 and TRBJ2-7; possibly TRBD2 for D (6 bases). This CDR3 spans 14 amino acids. Germline values: CDR1 SGHTA, CDR2 FQGTGA. V dropped 5 bases and J dropped 7 bases, with 18 bases sitting between them. The CDR3 nucleotides are TGTGCCAGCAGCCCGGCCGGGACTGCGCGTGAGCAGTACTTC. As protein: CASSPAGTAREQYF. Supplemented by reference TRBV7-3 and TRBJ2-7, the full variable domain reads GAGVSQTPSNKVTEKGKYVELRCDPISGHTALYWYRQSLGQGPEFLIYFQGTGAADDSGLPNDRFFAVRPEGSVSTLKIQRTERGDSAVYLCASSPAGTAREQYFGPGTRLTVT.

The chain joins TRBV6-1 to TRBJ1-3; D not resolved. CDR3 length: 15 amino acids. CDR1 and CDR2 from the germline V gene are MNHNS and SASEGT. The germline V and J ends were trimmed by 7 bases and 3 bases, with 16 bases remaining between them. The CDR3 DNA reads as TGTGCCAGCAAACCCGGATACCTTAGTGGAAACACCATATATTTT. This translates into CASKPGYLSGNTIYF.

This chain links TRBV30 with TRBJ1-2; D remains unclear. CDR3 length: 13 residues. The germline gives CDR1 GTSNPN, CDR2 SVGIG (reference sequence). Trimming shortened V by 0 bases and J by 7 bases, and 12 bases separated the two germline ends. This CDR3 reads CAWSVTLGRGYTF. The CDR3 DNA reads TGTGCCTGGAGTGTGACTCTAGGACGTGGCTACACCTTC. The full variable domain, with the rest looked up from reference TRBV30 and TRBJ1-2, is SQTIHQWPATLVQPVGSPLSLECTVEGTSNPNLYWYRQAAGRGLQLLFYSVGIGQISSEVPQNLSASRPQDRQFILSSKKLLLSDSGFYLCAWSVTLGRGYTFGSGTRLTVV.

V gene TRBV7-3 combines with J gene TRBJ2-1; D may be TRBD2 (6 bases). The V end was cut by 6 bases, the J end by 2 bases, with 11 bases between. The germline gives CDR1 SGHTA, CDR2 FQGTGA. This CDR3 is built from 14 residues. The CDR3 spells CASSHGGTYNEQFF. The CDR3 DNA reads as TGTGCCAGCAGTCACGGCGGGACCTACAATGAGCAGTTCTTC. The full variable domain, in which reference TRBV7-3 and TRBJ2-1 provide the parts outside the CDR3, is GAGVSQTPSNKVTEKGKYVELRCDPISGHTALYWYRQSLGQGPEFLIYFQGTGAADDSGLPNDRFFAVRPEGSVSTLKIQRTERGDSAVYLCASSHGGTYNEQFFGPGTRLTVL.